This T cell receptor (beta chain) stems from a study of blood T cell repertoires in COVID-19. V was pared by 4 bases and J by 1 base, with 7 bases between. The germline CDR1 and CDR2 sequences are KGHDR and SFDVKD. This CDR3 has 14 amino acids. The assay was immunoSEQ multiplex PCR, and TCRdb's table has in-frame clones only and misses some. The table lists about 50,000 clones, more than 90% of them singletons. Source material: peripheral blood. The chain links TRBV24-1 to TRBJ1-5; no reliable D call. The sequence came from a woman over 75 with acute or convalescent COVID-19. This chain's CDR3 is CATSEGRSNQPQHF. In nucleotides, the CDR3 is TGTGCCACCAGTGAGGGCAGGAGCAATCAGCCCCAGCATTTT.